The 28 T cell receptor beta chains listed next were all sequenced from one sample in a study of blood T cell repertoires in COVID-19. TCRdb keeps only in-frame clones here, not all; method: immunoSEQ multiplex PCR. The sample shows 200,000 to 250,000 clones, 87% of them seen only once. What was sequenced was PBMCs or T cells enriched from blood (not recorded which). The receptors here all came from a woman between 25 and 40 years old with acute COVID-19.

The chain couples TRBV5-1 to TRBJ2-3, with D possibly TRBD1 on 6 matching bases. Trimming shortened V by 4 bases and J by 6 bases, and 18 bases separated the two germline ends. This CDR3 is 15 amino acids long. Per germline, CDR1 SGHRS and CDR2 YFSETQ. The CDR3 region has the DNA TGCGCCAGCAGCCCCACCGGGACAATACCTGATACGCAGTATTTT. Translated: CASSPTGTIPDTQYF. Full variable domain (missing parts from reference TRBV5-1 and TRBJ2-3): KAGVTQTPRYLIKTRGQQVTLSCSPISGHRSVSWYQQTPGQGLQFLFEYFSETQRNKGNFPGRFSGRQFSNSRSEMNVSTLELGDSALYLCASSPTGTIPDTQYFGPGTRLTVL.

The DNA for the CDR3 is TGCGCCAGCAAAAGGGGGGTCCCTGACAGGGAGGATAGGCAGCCCCAGCATTTT. It is translated as CASKRGVPDREDRQPQHF. The chain links TRBV23-1 to TRBJ1-5; 7 bases align to TRBD1. TRBV23-1 qualifies as an ORF whose function is uncertain. The CDR3 spans 18 residues. J lost 7 bases, V lost 7 bases, and 22 bases had no gene match.

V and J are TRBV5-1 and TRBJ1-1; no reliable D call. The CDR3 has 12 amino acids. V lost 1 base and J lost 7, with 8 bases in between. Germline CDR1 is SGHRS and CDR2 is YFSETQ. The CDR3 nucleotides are TGCGCCAGCAGCTTGACGGGTAGTGAAGCTTTCTTT. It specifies CASSLTGSEAFF.

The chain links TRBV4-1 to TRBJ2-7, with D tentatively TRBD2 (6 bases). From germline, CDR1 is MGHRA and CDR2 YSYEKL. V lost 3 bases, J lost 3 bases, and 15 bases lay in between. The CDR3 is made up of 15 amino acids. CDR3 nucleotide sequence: TGCGCCAGCAGCCAGAATCACCAGGGAGGCTACGAGCAGTACTTC. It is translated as CASSQNHQGGYEQYF.

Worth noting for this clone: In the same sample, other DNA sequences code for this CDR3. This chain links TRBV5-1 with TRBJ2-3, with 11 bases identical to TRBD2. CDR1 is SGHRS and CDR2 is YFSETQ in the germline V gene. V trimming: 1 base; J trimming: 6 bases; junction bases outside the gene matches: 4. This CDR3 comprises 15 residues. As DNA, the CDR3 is TGCGCCAGCAGCTTGCTAGCGGGGGGAACCGATACGCAGTATTTT. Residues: CASSLLAGGTDTQYF.

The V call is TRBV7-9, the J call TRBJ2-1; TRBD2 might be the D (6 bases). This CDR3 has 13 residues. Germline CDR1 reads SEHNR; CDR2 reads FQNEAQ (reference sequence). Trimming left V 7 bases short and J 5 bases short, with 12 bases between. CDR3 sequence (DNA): TGTGCCAGCACCTCCTGGGGGGACAATGAGCAGTTCTTC. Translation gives CASTSWGDNEQFF.

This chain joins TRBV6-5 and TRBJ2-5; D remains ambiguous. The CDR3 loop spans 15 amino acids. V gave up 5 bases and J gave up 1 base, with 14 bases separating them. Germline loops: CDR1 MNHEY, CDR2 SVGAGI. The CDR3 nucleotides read TGTGCCAGCAGTAAGAATCTAGACGGCCAAGAGACCCAGTACTTC. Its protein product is CASSKNLDGQETQYF.

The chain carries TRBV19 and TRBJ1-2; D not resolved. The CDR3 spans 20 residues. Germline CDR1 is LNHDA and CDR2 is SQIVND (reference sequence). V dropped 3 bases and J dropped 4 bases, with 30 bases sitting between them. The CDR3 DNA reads TGTGCCAGTAGTATGCCGGGGTTTTTAGATAGTGGGCTCTACTTCTATGGCTACACCTTC. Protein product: CASSMPGFLDSGLYFYGYTF.

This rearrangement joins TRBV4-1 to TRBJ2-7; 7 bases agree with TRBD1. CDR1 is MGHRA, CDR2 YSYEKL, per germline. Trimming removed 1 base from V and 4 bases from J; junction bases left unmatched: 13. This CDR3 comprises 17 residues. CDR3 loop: CASSQAGQGTASYEQYF. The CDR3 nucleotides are TGCGCCAGCAGCCAAGCAGGGCAGGGGACAGCTTCGTACGAGCAGTACTTC.

The CDR3 DNA follows: TGTGCCAGCAGCTTAACTAGCAGCCAAGAGACCCAGTACTTC. The encoded protein is CASSLTSSQETQYF. The chain recombines TRBV9 with TRBJ2-5; D might be TRBD2 (6 bases). Germline-derived CDR1 and CDR2 are SGDLS and YYNGEE. Between the trimmed V and J ends, which lost 4 bases and 1 base, there was a span of 11 bases. The CDR3 is 14 residues long.

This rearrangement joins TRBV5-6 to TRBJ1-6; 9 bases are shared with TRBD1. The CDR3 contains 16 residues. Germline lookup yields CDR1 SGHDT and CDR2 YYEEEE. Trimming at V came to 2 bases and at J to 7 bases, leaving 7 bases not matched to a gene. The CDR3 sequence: CASSFLSGTGNSPLHF. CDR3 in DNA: TGTGCCAGCAGCTTTCTTTCCGGGACAGGGAATTCACCCCTCCACTTT.

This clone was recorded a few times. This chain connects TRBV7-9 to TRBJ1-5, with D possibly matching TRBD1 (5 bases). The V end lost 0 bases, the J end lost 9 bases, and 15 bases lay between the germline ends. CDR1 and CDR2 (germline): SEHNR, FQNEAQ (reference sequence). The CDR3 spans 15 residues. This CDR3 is CASSLAPFGQGPQHF. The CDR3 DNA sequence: TGTGCCAGCAGCTTAGCCCCCTTTGGTCAGGGGCCCCAGCATTTT. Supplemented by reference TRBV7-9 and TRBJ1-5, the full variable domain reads DTGVSQNPRHKITKRGQNVTFRCDPISEHNRLYWYRQTLGQGPEFLTYFQNEAQLEKSRLLSDRFSAERPKGSFSTLEIQRTEQGDSAMYLCASSLAPFGQGPQHFGDGTRLSIL.

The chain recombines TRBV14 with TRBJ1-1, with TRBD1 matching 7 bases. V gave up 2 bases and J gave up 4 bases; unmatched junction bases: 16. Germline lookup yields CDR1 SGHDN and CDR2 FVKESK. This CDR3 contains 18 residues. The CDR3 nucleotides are TGTGCCAGCAGCCAACCCCCCGGACAGGAGGTATGGGGCACTGAAGCTTTCTTT. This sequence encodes CASSQPPGQEVWGTEAFF.

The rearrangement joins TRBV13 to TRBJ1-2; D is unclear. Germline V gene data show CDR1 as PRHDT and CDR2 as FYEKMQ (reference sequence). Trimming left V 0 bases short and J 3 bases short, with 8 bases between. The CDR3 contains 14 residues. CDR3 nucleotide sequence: TGTGCCAGCAGCTTAGGGCAAACACACTATGGCTACACCTTC. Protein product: CASSLGQTHYGYTF.

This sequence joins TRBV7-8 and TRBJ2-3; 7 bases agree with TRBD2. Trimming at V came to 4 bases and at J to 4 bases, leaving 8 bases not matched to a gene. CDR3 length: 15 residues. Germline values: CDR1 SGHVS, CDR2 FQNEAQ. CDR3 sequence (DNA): TGTGCCAGCAGCTCCGCCCTTCTAGCGGCAGATACGCAGTATTTT. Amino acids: CASSSALLAADTQYF.

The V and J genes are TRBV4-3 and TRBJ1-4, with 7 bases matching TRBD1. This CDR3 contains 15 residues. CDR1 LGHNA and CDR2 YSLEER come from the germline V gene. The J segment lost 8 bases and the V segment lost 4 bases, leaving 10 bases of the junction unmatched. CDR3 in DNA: TGCGCCAGCAGCCCAGGGGGACTCAAAGACGAAAAACTGTTTTTT. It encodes CASSPGGLKDEKLFF.

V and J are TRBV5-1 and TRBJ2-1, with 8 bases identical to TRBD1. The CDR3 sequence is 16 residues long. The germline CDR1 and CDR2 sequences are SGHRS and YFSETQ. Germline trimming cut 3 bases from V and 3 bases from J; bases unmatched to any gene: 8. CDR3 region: CASSWGPQGDYNEQFF. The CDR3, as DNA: TGCGCCAGCAGCTGGGGACCACAGGGGGACTACAATGAGCAGTTCTTC.

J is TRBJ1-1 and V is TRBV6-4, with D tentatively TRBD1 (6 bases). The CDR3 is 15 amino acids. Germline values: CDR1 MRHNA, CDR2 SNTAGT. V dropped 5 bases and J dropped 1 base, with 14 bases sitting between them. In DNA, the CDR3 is TGTGCCAGCAGTCTACAGGGCGGCGGGAACACTGAAGCTTTCTTT. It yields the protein CASSLQGGGNTEAFF.

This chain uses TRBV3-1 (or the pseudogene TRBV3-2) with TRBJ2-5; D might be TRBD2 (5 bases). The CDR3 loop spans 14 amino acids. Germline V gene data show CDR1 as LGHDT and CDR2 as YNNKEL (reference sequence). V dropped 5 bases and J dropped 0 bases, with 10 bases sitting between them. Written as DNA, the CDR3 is TGTGCCAGCAGCTACGAGGGTAACCAAGAGACCCAGTACTTC. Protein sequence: CASSYEGNQETQYF.

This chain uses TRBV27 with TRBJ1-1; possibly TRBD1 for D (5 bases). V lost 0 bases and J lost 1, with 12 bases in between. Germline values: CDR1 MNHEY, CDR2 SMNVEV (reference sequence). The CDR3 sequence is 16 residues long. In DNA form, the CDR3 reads TGTGCCAGCAGTTTATCGGGAGGGCAGGGGAACACTGAAGCTTTCTTT. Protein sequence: CASSLSGGQGNTEAFF.

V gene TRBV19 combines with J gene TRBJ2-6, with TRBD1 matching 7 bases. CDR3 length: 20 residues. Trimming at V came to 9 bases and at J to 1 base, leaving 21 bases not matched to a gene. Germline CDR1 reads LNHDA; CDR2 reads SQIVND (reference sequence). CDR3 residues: CASTSDRRPRASSGANVLTF. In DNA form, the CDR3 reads TGTGCCAGCACCTCGGACAGGAGGCCTAGGGCCTCTTCTGGGGCCAACGTCCTGACTTTC. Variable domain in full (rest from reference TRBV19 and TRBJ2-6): DGGITQSPKYLFRKEGQNVTLSCEQNLNHDAMYWYRQDPGQGLRLIYYSQIVNDFQKGDIAEGYSVSREKKESFPLTVTSAQKNPTAFYLCASTSDRRPRASSGANVLTFGAGSRLTVL.

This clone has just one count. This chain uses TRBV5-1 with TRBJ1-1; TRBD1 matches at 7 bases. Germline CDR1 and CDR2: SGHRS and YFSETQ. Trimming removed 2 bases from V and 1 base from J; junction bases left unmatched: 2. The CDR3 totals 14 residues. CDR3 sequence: CASSFGTENTEAFF. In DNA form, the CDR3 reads TGCGCCAGCAGCTTTGGGACAGAGAACACTGAAGCTTTCTTT.

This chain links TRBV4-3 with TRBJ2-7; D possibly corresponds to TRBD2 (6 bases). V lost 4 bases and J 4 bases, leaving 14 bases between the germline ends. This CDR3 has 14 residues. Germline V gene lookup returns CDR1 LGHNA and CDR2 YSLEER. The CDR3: CASSPGEAGYEQYF. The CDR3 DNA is TGCGCCAGCAGCCCGGGGGAGGCGGGGTACGAGCAGTACTTC.

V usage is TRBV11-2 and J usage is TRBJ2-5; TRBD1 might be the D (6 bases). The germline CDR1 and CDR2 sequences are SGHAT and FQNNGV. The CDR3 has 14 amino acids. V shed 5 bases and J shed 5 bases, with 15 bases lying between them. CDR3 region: CASSTQGEGETQYF. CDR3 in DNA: TGTGCCAGCAGCACACAGGGCGAAGGCGAGACCCAGTACTTC.

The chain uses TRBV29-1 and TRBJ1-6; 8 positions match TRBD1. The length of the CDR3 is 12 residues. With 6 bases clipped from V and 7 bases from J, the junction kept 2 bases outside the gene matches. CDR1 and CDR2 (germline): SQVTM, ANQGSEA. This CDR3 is CSVRTGNSPLHF. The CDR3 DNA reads TGCAGCGTGCGGACAGGGAATTCACCCCTCCACTTT.

The CDR3 loop reads CASSTTGTDEQYF. In DNA, the CDR3 is TGTGCCAGCAGTACAACAGGGACGGACGAGCAGTACTTC. The V call is TRBV27, the J call TRBJ2-7; TRBD1 might be the D (6 bases). V was pared by 5 bases and J by 5 bases, with 13 bases between. The CDR3 runs 13 residues. CDR1 is MNHEY, CDR2 SMNVEV, per germline (reference sequence).

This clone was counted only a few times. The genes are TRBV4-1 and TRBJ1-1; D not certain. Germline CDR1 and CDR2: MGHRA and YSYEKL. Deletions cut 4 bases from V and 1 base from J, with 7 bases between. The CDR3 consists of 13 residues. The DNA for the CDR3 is TGCGCCAGCAGCCGGGCCAAGAACACTGAAGCTTTCTTT. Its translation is CASSRAKNTEAFF.

CDR3 protein: CASTMGARDTRSEAFF. CDR3 in DNA: TGTGCCAGTACGATGGGGGCCCGGGACACAAGATCTGAAGCTTTCTTT. The chain carries TRBV19 and TRBJ1-1; perhaps TRBD1 as D (6 bases). Per the germline V gene, CDR1 is LNHDA and CDR2 is SQIVND (reference sequence). The V and J ends lost 7 bases and 6 bases respectively, with 24 bases between them. The CDR3 covers 16 residues.